The 26 T cell receptor beta chains in this list originate from one sample, sequenced in a study of blood T cell repertoires in COVID-19. Repertoires were generated with immunoSEQ multiplex PCR, while TCRdb's copy carries only in-frame clones and drops some. The profile shows roughly 150,000 clones, 80% to 90% of them singletons. What was sequenced was PBMCs or T cells enriched from blood (not recorded which). The receptor source for this set is a man over 45 who had recovered from COVID-19.

This clone was detected only once. The genes are TRBV5-1 and TRBJ2-5, with D possibly TRBD1 on 5 matching bases. The CDR3 has 13 amino acids. Trimming pared 0 bases from V and 5 bases from J, leaving 8 bases between. Germline-derived CDR1 and CDR2 are SGHRS and YFSETQ. This chain's CDR3 is CASSLGQSETQYF. As DNA, the CDR3 is TGCGCCAGCAGCTTGGGACAGAGCGAGACCCAGTACTTC.

The CDR3 is CASSLARLEQFF. The CDR3 region has the DNA TGTGCCAGCAGTTTAGCCAGACTTGAGCAGTTCTTC. This chain joins TRBV12-3 or TRBV12-4 and TRBJ2-1; D is uncertain. V shed 0 bases and J shed 9 bases, with 6 bases lying between them. There are 12 residues in the CDR3.

This clone is a singleton in its sample. The chain has TRBV2 and TRBJ1-5; D is possibly TRBD1 (5 bases). This CDR3 comprises 14 residues. Germline V lookup: CDR1 SNHLY, CDR2 FYNNEI. Trimming removed 8 bases at V and 1 base at J, with 12 bases between. The CDR3: CASAQGSSNQPQHF. The CDR3 nucleotides read TGTGCCAGCGCGCAGGGCAGCAGCAATCAGCCCCAGCATTTT.

The chain couples TRBV5-1 to TRBJ2-7, with D uncertain. The V gene's germline CDR1 is SGHRS and CDR2 YFSETQ. Between the trimmed V and J ends, which lost 0 bases and 2 bases, there was a span of 6 bases. The CDR3 spans 13 residues. CDR3 sequence (DNA): TGCGCCAGCAGCTTGGACAGCCCCTACGAGCAGTACTTC. Its translation is CASSLDSPYEQYF. Drawing the rest from reference TRBV5-1 and TRBJ2-7, the complete variable domain is KAGVTQTPRYLIKTRGQQVTLSCSPISGHRSVSWYQQTPGQGLQFLFEYFSETQRNKGNFPGRFSGRQFSNSRSEMNVSTLELGDSALYLCASSLDSPYEQYFGPGTRLTVT.

V and J are TRBV9 and TRBJ2-5, with TRBD2 matching 9 bases. In germline, CDR1 is SGDLS, CDR2 YYNGEE. The CDR3 totals 15 residues. With 3 bases clipped from V and 2 bases from J, the junction kept 5 bases outside the gene matches. In DNA, the CDR3 is TGTGCCAGCAGCGCGCTAGCGGGGAAACAAGAGACCCAGTACTTC. Translation: CASSALAGKQETQYF.

In its sample, this clone was seen once. CDR3 DNA sequence: TGCGCCAGCAGTACCAGCCGGGACAGGGTAAGGTCACCCCTCCACTTT. Translated: CASSTSRDRVRSPLHF. The chain recombines TRBV23-1 with TRBJ1-6; 9 bases fit TRBD1. TRBV23-1 is an ORF, and what it does is uncertain. Trimming at V came to 5 bases and at J to 10 bases, leaving 12 bases not matched to a gene. There are 16 residues in the CDR3.

This clone was seen only once. This chain uses TRBV5-6 with TRBJ1-6; the match to TRBD1 covers 9 bases. The CDR3 covers 14 residues. After removal of 4 bases from V and 10 bases from J, the junction contained 6 bases not matched to a gene. Per the germline V gene, CDR1 is SGHDT and CDR2 is YYEEEE. Here the CDR3 reads CASSPTGGWSPLHF. The CDR3 DNA sequence: TGTGCCAGCAGCCCCACAGGGGGCTGGTCACCCCTCCACTTT. Supplemented by reference TRBV5-6 and TRBJ1-6, the full variable domain reads DAGVTQSPTHLIKTRGQQVTLRCSPKSGHDTVSWYQQALGQGPQFIFQYYEEEERQRGNFPDRFSGHQFPNYSSELNVNALLLGDSALYLCASSPTGGWSPLHFGNGTRLTVT.

This clone appeared once. The rearrangement uses TRBV4-3 and TRBJ2-7; 9 positions match TRBD1. The CDR3 is 15 residues long. Germline loops: CDR1 LGHNA, CDR2 YSLEER. J lost 3 bases, V lost 4 bases, and 7 bases had no gene match. CDR3 region: CASSPWTGANYEQYF. The CDR3 region has the DNA TGCGCCAGCAGCCCTTGGACAGGGGCAAACTACGAGCAGTACTTC.

The V and J genes are TRBV6-1 and TRBJ2-2; tentative D call: TRBD2 (6 bases). Trimming pared 0 bases from V and 5 bases from J, leaving 13 bases between. From germline, CDR1 is MNHNS and CDR2 SASEGT. The CDR3 runs 16 residues. CDR3 amino acids: CASSEALGGLTGELFF. The CDR3 nucleotides are TGTGCCAGCAGTGAAGCGCTCGGGGGATTGACCGGGGAGCTGTTTTTT.

This clone has a count of ten or more. This chain links TRBV6-4 with TRBJ2-1; 10 bases map to TRBD1. V dropped 2 bases and J dropped 7; count of bases not matched to a gene: 2. The CDR3 extends over 14 amino acids. Germline V gives CDR1 MRHNA, CDR2 SNTAGT. The CDR3 nucleotides are TGTGCCAGCAGTGACGGGACAGGGGCGAATGAGCAGTTCTTC. This codes for CASSDGTGANEQFF.

Here the CDR3 reads CASNLQGNPYNEQFF. The CDR3 coding sequence is TGCGCCAGCAACCTACAGGGTAACCCCTACAATGAGCAGTTCTTC. The chain couples TRBV5-1 to TRBJ2-1; TRBD1 might be the D (6 bases). CDR3 length: 15 residues. CDR1 and CDR2 (germline): SGHRS, YFSETQ. Trimming left V 6 bases short and J 2 bases short, with 15 bases between.

The rearrangement links TRBV13 to TRBJ2-7; weak D call: TRBD2 (5 bases). Trimming stripped 5 bases from V and 0 bases from J, with 17 bases between. The germline CDR1 and CDR2 sequences are PRHDT and FYEKMQ (reference sequence). This CDR3 spans 16 amino acids. CDR3 protein: CASSPTLDSSSYEQYF. CDR3 nucleotide sequence: TGTGCCAGCAGCCCGACCCTGGACTCCTCCTCCTACGAGCAGTACTTC.

V usage is TRBV5-1 and J usage is TRBJ2-7, with TRBD1 matching over 7 bases. The germline V gene has CDR1 SGHRS and CDR2 YFSETQ. The trim removed 4 bases at V and 3 bases at J, leaving 16 bases unmatched. This CDR3 spans 17 amino acids. CDR3 coding DNA: TGCGCCAGCAGCCCCCTAACCGGACAGGAAAGGGGCTACGAGCAGTACTTC. It encodes CASSPLTGQERGYEQYF.

This clone was recorded a few times. The genes are TRBV27 and TRBJ1-1; D uncertain. Trimming cost V 6 bases and J 2 bases, with 13 bases left between them. This CDR3 is built from 14 residues. Germline V gene data show CDR1 as MNHEY and CDR2 as SMNVEV (reference sequence). The CDR3 is CASRAGSLNTEAFF. As DNA, the CDR3 is TGTGCCAGCAGAGCCGGGAGCCTAAACACTGAAGCTTTCTTT.

The chain employs TRBV11-3 and TRBJ1-5; no firm D call. The CDR3 sequence is 13 residues long. The germline V gene encodes CDR1 SGHNT and CDR2 YENEEA. Trimming pared 5 bases from V and 3 bases from J, leaving 8 bases between. The CDR3 sequence is CASSPGPNQPQHF. The CDR3 DNA is TGTGCCAGCAGCCCGGGTCCCAATCAGCCCCAGCATTTT. Full variable domain (outside the CDR3, taken from reference TRBV11-3 and TRBJ1-5): EAGVVQSPRYKIIEKKQPVAFWCNPISGHNTLYWYLQNLGQGPELLIRYENEEAVDDSQLPKDRFSAERLKGVDSTLKIQPAELGDSAVYLCASSPGPNQPQHFGDGTRLSIL.

The V and J genes are TRBV5-6 and TRBJ2-2; the D gene is possibly TRBD1 (5 bases). Trimming left V 0 bases short and J 4 bases short, with 10 bases between. Germline values: CDR1 SGHDT, CDR2 YYEEEE. The CDR3 runs 15 residues. CDR3 loop: CASSLVGRGTGELFF. CDR3 DNA sequence: TGTGCCAGCAGCTTGGTGGGGCGAGGCACCGGGGAGCTGTTTTTT.

The CDR3 loop reads CASSVAPGTDRARNTIYF. For the CDR3, the DNA is TGTGCCAGCAGCGTAGCCCCGGGTACGGACAGGGCGAGAAACACCATATATTTT. This chain connects TRBV9 to TRBJ1-3; 8 nucleotides agree with TRBD1. Trimming took 0 bases from V and 5 from J; bases not matched to a gene: 13. This CDR3 comprises 18 residues. Germline CDR1 reads SGDLS; CDR2 reads YYNGEE.

The rearrangement links TRBV7-8 to TRBJ2-1; 12 bases align to TRBD2. There are 18 residues in the CDR3. Germline lookup yields CDR1 SGHVS and CDR2 FQNEAQ. V lost 1 base to trimming and J lost 1 base; unmatched junction nucleotides: 5. The CDR3: CASSLGLAGVLSYNEQFF. The CDR3, as DNA: TGTGCCAGCAGCTTAGGACTAGCGGGGGTTTTGTCCTACAATGAGCAGTTCTTC.

This clone showed up just a few times. The V call is TRBV7-9, the J call TRBJ2-3; D is possibly TRBD1 (6 bases). The CDR3 runs 15 residues. V was trimmed by 1 base and J by 4 bases, leaving 12 bases between them. Germline V CDR1 and CDR2: SEHNR, FQNEAQ (reference sequence). The CDR3 is CASSLVPGAPDTQYF. The CDR3 DNA is TGTGCCAGCAGCTTAGTCCCAGGGGCACCAGATACGCAGTATTTT.

The rearrangement uses TRBV5-5 and TRBJ1-4, with TRBD1 matching 8 bases. V lost 2 bases to trimming and J lost 5 bases; unmatched junction nucleotides: 5. The germline CDR1 and CDR2 sequences are SGHKS and YYEKEE (reference sequence). CDR3 length: 15 residues. CDR3 sequence (DNA): TGTGCCAGCAGCTTTCAGGACAGGGTAAATGAAAAACTGTTTTTT. Translated: CASSFQDRVNEKLFF.

This clone came up once. The chain carries TRBV2 and TRBJ1-4; 8 positions match TRBD1. J gave up 11 bases and V 6 bases, and 11 bases lay outside the gene matches. The CDR3 is 14 amino acids. Germline CDR1 is SNHLY and CDR2 is FYNNEI. CDR3 sequence reads: CASRPTGTGPKLFF. CDR3 DNA sequence: TGTGCCAGCAGGCCCACCGGGACAGGTCCGAAACTGTTTTTT.

The rearrangement uses TRBV7-3 and TRBJ2-5, with a possible D match to TRBD1 (5 bases). Per the germline V gene, CDR1 is SGHTA and CDR2 is FQGTGA. Trimming took 2 bases from V and 2 from J, leaving 12 bases between them. CDR3 length: 15 amino acids. The CDR3 nucleotides read TGTGCCAGCAGCTTACTGTCAGGGCAACAAGAGACCCAGTACTTC. It codes for CASSLLSGQQETQYF.

CDR3 sequence (DNA): TGTGCCAGCAGCACTCAGCCGGGACAGGGGGCACCCCTCCACTTT. It translates to CASSTQPGQGAPLHF. The V and J genes are TRBV7-6 and TRBJ1-6; TRBD1 aligns across 11 bases. In germline, CDR1 is SGHVS, CDR2 FNYEAQ. The CDR3 loop spans 15 amino acids. Trimming took 5 bases from V and 11 from J; bases not matched to a gene: 8.

This chain joins TRBV10-3 and TRBJ1-1; the match to TRBD1 covers 7 bases. V dropped 5 bases and J dropped 3; count of bases not matched to a gene: 6. CDR1 is ENHRY, CDR2 SYGVKD, per germline. CDR3 length: 14 amino acids. CDR3 sequence reads: CAISSTGVDTEAFF. CDR3 coding DNA: TGTGCCATCAGTTCTACAGGGGTGGACACTGAAGCTTTCTTT.

The chain couples TRBV5-4 to TRBJ1-6; TRBD1 aligns across 8 bases. V dropped 6 bases and J dropped 5; count of bases not matched to a gene: 7. The CDR3 sequence is 15 residues long. From germline, CDR1 is SGHNT and CDR2 YYREEE (reference sequence). For the CDR3, the DNA is TGTGCCAGCACACCAGGGGGCCCGGATAATTCACCCCTCCACTTT. Amino acid sequence: CASTPGGPDNSPLHF. The entire variable domain, with the rest obtained from reference TRBV5-4 and TRBJ1-6, is as follows: ETGVTQSPTHLIKTRGQQVTLRCSSQSGHNTVSWYQQALGQGPQFIFQYYREEENGRGNFPPRFSGLQFPNYSSELNVNALELDDSALYLCASTPGGPDNSPLHFGNGTRLTVT.

This clone occurred once. J is TRBJ2-6 and V is TRBV15; tentative D call: TRBD2 (5 bases). Germline V gives CDR1 LNHNV, CDR2 YYDKDF (reference sequence). The V and J ends lost 3 bases and 4 bases respectively, with 10 bases between them. The CDR3 covers 15 residues. The CDR3 coding sequence is TGTGCCACCAGCAGCGGGGTAAGCGGGGCCAACGTCCTGACTTTC. Protein: CATSSGVSGANVLTF.